This T cell receptor beta chain was recorded in a study of T cell responses to AZD1222 COVID-19 vaccine. Whole-study findings and limits: Clonal diversity may have been underestimated in mostly white British donors.

Worth noting for this clone: Its antigen is as yet unknown.

Repertoires were generated with immunoSEQ multiplex PCR, while TCRdb's copy carries only in-frame clones and drops some. The table records roughly 200,000 clones, roughly 92% of them present only once. The clonotype was recovered from an adult who received the AZD1222 COVID-19 vaccine. Material: peripheral blood, obtained 28 days after the second AZD1222 dose.

CDR3: CASSLVGTGGVQPQHF. CDR3 coding DNA: TGTGCCAGCAGTTTAGTCGGGACAGGGGGCGTTCAGCCCCAGCATTTT. The V and J genes are TRBV27 and TRBJ1-5; 12 bases map to TRBD1. CDR1 is MNHEY and CDR2 is SMNVEV in the germline V gene (reference sequence). The CDR3 is 16 residues long. V gave up 2 bases and J gave up 6 bases; unmatched junction bases: 5.